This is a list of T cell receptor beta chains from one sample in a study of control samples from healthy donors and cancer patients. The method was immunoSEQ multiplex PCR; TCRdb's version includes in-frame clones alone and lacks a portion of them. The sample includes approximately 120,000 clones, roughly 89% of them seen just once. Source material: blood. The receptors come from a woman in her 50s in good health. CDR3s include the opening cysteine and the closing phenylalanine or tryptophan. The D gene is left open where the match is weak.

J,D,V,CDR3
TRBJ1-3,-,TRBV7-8,CASSLGGPSGNTIYF
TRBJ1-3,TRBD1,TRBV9,CASRPGTGGHSGNTIYF
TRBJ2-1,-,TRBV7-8,CASSLPPSNEQFF
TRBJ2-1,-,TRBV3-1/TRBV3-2,CASSPSRNEQFF
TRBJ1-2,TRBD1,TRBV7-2,CASSLGPFTGGGYTF
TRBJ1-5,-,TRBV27,CASSLGGGSQPQHF
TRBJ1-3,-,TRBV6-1,CASSDGGLYVNTIYF
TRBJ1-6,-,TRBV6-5,CASSYLQNNSPLHF
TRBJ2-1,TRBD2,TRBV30,CAWELAGVSEQFF
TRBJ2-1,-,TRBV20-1,CSASVGEQFF
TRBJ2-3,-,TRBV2,CASTRQPSFGTDTQYF
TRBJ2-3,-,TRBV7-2,CASSSEDLDTQYF
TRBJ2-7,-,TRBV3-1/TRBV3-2,CASMRDESYEQYF
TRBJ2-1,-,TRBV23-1,CASSPRVEGYHNEQFF
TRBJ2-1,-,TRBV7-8,CASSLPISYNEQFF
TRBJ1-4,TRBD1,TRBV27,CASSFNPPGTEGEKLFF
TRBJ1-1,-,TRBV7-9,CASSYLNTEAFF
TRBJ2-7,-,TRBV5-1,CASSLGRWPYEQYF
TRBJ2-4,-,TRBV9,CASSEPGLDIQYF
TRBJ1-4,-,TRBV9,CASSVDGQGREKLFF
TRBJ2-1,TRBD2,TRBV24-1,CATSRRGTSEYNEQFF
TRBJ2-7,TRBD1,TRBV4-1,CASSQETGASYEQYF
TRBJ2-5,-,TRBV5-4,CASIFLNGSDRETQYF
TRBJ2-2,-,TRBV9,CASSVGIERGELFF
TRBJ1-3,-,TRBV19,CASSPGTVRRSGNTIYF
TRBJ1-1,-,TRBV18,CASSPVRAPEAFF
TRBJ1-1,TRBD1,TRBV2,CASTVTGVNTEAFF
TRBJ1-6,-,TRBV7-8,CASSLGRANSPLHF
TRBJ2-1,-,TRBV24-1,CATSGVPPTSSYNEQFF
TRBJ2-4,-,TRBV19,CASRFEGTTDIQYF
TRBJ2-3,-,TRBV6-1,CASSGSRGQGVDTQYF
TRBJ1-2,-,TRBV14,CASSQGGPHGYTF
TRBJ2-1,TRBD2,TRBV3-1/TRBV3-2,CASSQDRWAGGPNNEQFF
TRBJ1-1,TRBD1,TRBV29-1,CSVFTGAVTEAFF
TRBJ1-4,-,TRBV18,CASSPRGLEGEKLFF
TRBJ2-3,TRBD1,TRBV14,CASSPTRYRGSTDTQYF
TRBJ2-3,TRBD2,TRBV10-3,CASNPRLAGLGKTQYF
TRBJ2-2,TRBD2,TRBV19,CASSNRAGGNTGELFF
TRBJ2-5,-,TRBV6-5,CASRNGGLEETQYF
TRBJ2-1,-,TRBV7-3,CASSLERVGLTVGDEQFF
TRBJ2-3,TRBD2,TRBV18,CASSPGLAGVGDTQYF
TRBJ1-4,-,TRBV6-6,CASSNDGDRANEKLFF
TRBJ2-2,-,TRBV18,CASSPGTQGTGELFF
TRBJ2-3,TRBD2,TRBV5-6,CASSLWGAAGADTQYF
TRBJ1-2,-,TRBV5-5,CASSLAGERGYTF
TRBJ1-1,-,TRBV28,CASLDRGKTEAFF